What follows are 22 T cell receptor beta chains derived from one specimen sequenced in a study of human thymus T cells. Resections removed during corrective heart surgery provided the thymus tissue used. Some clones are missing from TCRdb's copy, which holds only in-frame ones; the method was immunoSEQ multiplex PCR. The sample shows some 130,000 clones, around 94% of them seen only once. Sequencing was done on a sample of thymus tissue. Source of these receptors: a boy under three years old with a congenital heart defect but otherwise immunologically healthy.

The chain uses TRBV4-1 and TRBJ2-1, with D tentatively TRBD1 (5 bases). Trimming took off 4 bases at V and 8 bases at J, with 12 bases between the two ends. The CDR3 spans 13 residues. Germline CDR1 is MGHRA and CDR2 is YSYEKL. CDR3 coding DNA: TGCGCCAGCAGCCCGACTGTAGGGGATGAGCAGTTCTTC. Translated, it gives CASSPTVGDEQFF.

This sequence joins TRBV10-1 and TRBJ2-7, with 9 bases aligning to TRBD2. Germline V CDR1 and CDR2: WNHNN, SYGVQD (reference sequence). The J segment lost 0 bases and the V segment lost 7 bases, leaving 10 bases of the junction unmatched. This CDR3 has 16 residues. The CDR3 nucleotides are TGCGCCAGCATTATACAAGCGGGGGGCACCTCCTACGAGCAGTACTTC. This encodes CASIIQAGGTSYEQYF.

The chain employs TRBV6-5 and TRBJ1-3, with D uncertain. The germline CDR1 and CDR2 sequences are MNHEY and SVGAGI. Trimming cost V 5 bases and J 0 bases, with 2 bases left between them. This CDR3 spans 12 amino acids. The CDR3: CASSASGNTIYF. The CDR3 DNA follows: TGTGCCAGCAGTGCCTCTGGAAACACCATATATTTT.

The chain combines TRBV25-1 with TRBJ2-7; the D gene could be TRBD1 or TRBD2 (7 bases each). CDR3 length equals 18 residues. Germline values: CDR1 MGHDK, CDR2 SYGVNS. Trimming pared 1 base from V and 0 bases from J, leaving 19 bases between. In DNA, the CDR3 is TGTGCCAGCAGTGAATCCCCCGGGGGGACAGACCCCTCCTACGAGCAGTACTTC. Residues: CASSESPGGTDPSYEQYF.

This clone was seen a single time. The genes are TRBV25-1 and TRBJ1-4; D unclear. V was trimmed by 8 bases and J by 4 bases, leaving 8 bases between them. The germline gives CDR1 MGHDK, CDR2 SYGVNS. The CDR3 runs to 12 residues. In DNA, the CDR3 is TGTGCCAGCGGGGATAGTAATGAAAAACTGTTTTTT. It encodes CASGDSNEKLFF.

The chain couples TRBV11-3 to TRBJ2-7; 8 bases line up with TRBD2. J lost 1 base, V lost 0 bases, and 11 bases had no gene match. The CDR3 totals 18 residues. The V gene's germline CDR1 is SGHNT and CDR2 YENEEA. The CDR3 coding sequence is TGTGCCAGCAGCTTAGAGGATTTGCAGCGGGGGCCATCCTACGAGCAGTACTTC. This sequence encodes CASSLEDLQRGPSYEQYF.

This clone was counted once. This rearrangement joins TRBV28 to TRBJ1-2, with D tentatively TRBD1 (6 bases). Between the trimmed V and J ends, which lost 4 bases and 4 bases, there was a span of 13 bases. This CDR3 spans 14 amino acids. Germline assignment: CDR1 MDHEN and CDR2 SYDVKM. DNA of the CDR3: TGTGCCAGCAGTTCCAACAGGGTGGTCTATGGCTACACCTTC. Translation: CASSSNRVVYGYTF.

This clone occurred once. This sequence joins TRBV10-1 and TRBJ1-2, with D tentatively TRBD1 (5 bases). Germline V lookup: CDR1 WNHNN, CDR2 SYGVQD (reference sequence). This CDR3 contains 15 residues. V was clipped by 0 bases and J by 4 bases, with 12 bases between them. The CDR3 DNA reads TGCGCCAGCAGTGAGTCTGTAGGGGACCTCTATGGCTACACCTTC. Its protein is CASSESVGDLYGYTF.

The gene calls are TRBV27 and TRBJ2-1; the match to TRBD2 covers 10 bases. The V segment lost 7 bases and the J segment 7 bases; nucleotides outside the gene matches: 10. This CDR3 is 15 amino acids long. Germline assignment: CDR1 MNHEY and CDR2 SMNVEV (reference sequence). The CDR3 coding sequence is TGTGCCAGCACCCCACGAGCGGGGGGGCTGAATGAGCAGTTCTTC. Amino acids: CASTPRAGGLNEQFF.

The CDR3 here is CASSSGTGANSPLHF. The DNA of the CDR3 is TGTGCCAGCAGCTCCGGGACAGGGGCTAATTCACCCCTCCACTTT. The V and J genes are TRBV28 and TRBJ1-6; 10 bases fit TRBD1. Germline values: CDR1 MDHEN, CDR2 SYDVKM. This CDR3 contains 15 residues. The V gene end was trimmed by 6 bases and the J gene end by 6 bases; junction bases not matched to a gene: 5.

The chain joins TRBV6-5 to TRBJ1-4; TRBD1 might be the D (5 bases). Germline-derived CDR1 and CDR2 are MNHEY and SVGAGI. Trimming removed 5 bases from V and 8 bases from J, with 18 bases in between. The CDR3 length is 15 residues. Written as DNA, the CDR3 is TGTGCCAGCAGTCATTACCAGGGTACAGAAGAAAAACTGTTTTTT. Translation gives CASSHYQGTEEKLFF.

This clone has only one observation. The chain links TRBV28 to TRBJ2-7, with 8 bases matching TRBD1. This CDR3 contains 14 residues. The germline gives CDR1 MDHEN, CDR2 SYDVKM. With 7 bases clipped from V and 3 bases from J, the junction kept 8 bases outside the gene matches. The CDR3 region has the DNA TGTGCCAGCAACTCCTCGGGACAGGTCTACGAGCAGTACTTC. Translation gives CASNSSGQVYEQYF.

V is TRBV10-1 and J is TRBJ2-7; 14 bases align to TRBD2. The CDR3 length is 18 residues. The germline CDR1 and CDR2 sequences are WNHNN and SYGVQD (reference sequence). Trimming at V came to 0 bases and at J to 7 bases, leaving 11 bases not matched to a gene. The CDR3 loop reads CASSESETSGGVSREQYF. The CDR3 nucleotides are TGCGCCAGCAGTGAGTCCGAGACTAGCGGGGGGGTCTCTCGAGAGCAGTACTTC.

This chain joins TRBV30 and TRBJ1-2, with D unresolved. Trimming removed 0 bases at V and 8 bases at J, with 7 bases between. Germline-derived CDR1 and CDR2 are GTSNPN and SVGIG (reference sequence). The CDR3 sequence is 11 residues long. CDR3 sequence (DNA): TGTGCCTGGAGTGTGCCGGGGGGCTACACCTTC. Protein: CAWSVPGGYTF.

The chain uses TRBV7-2 and TRBJ2-7; tentative D call: TRBD2 (8 bases). Trimming stripped 4 bases from V and 0 bases from J, with 22 bases between. This CDR3 is 18 amino acids long. Looked up from germline, CDR1 is SGHTA and CDR2 is FQGNSA. The CDR3 loop reads CASSSEGAAGDHSYEQYF. CDR3 nucleotides: TGTGCCAGCAGCTCCGAGGGGGCAGCGGGGGACCACTCCTACGAGCAGTACTTC.

The gene calls are TRBV4-1 and TRBJ1-6; 7 nucleotides line up with TRBD1. Germline loops: CDR1 MGHRA, CDR2 YSYEKL. The junction had 7 bases not matched to a gene; V was cut back by 3 bases and J by 11 bases. The CDR3 sequence is 14 residues long. CDR3 bases: TGCGCCAGCAGCCAGACAGGGTACCGTCCACCCCTCCACTTT. Translated: CASSQTGYRPPLHF.

The gene calls are TRBV2 and TRBJ2-5; D remains ambiguous. The CDR3 runs 14 residues. The germline V gene encodes CDR1 SNHLY and CDR2 FYNNEI. Between the trimmed V and J ends, which lost 5 bases and 5 bases, there was a span of 15 bases. The CDR3 here is CASSRRPFGETQYF. The DNA for the CDR3 is TGTGCCAGCAGTCGTCGACCCTTTGGGGAGACCCAGTACTTC.

This clone was recorded once. The chain links TRBV2 to TRBJ2-1, with D maybe TRBD1 (5 bases). CDR3 length: 16 residues. The V end was cut by 5 bases, the J end by 4 bases, with 18 bases between. The germline V gene encodes CDR1 SNHLY and CDR2 FYNNEI. CDR3 loop: CASSFVSPDRYNEQFF. As DNA, the CDR3 is TGTGCCAGCAGTTTTGTAAGTCCCGACAGATACAATGAGCAGTTCTTC.

The chain combines TRBV5-1 with TRBJ1-2, with D unclear. V was pared by 4 bases and J by 14 bases, with 24 bases between. The length of the CDR3 is 14 residues. Germline lookup yields CDR1 SGHRS and CDR2 YFSETQ. The CDR3: CASSPDPETRTGTF. The DNA for the CDR3 is TGCGCCAGCAGCCCCGACCCCGAAACACGAACGGGAACCTTC.

The count of this clone is one. V and J are TRBV6-5 and TRBJ1-3; the D is unclear. CDR1 MNHEY and CDR2 SVGAGI come from the germline V gene. The CDR3 is 14 amino acids. V lost 6 bases to trimming and J lost 0 bases, with 9 bases between them. CDR3 region: CASSPMSSGNTIYF. Here the CDR3 DNA reads TGTGCCAGCAGCCCGATGAGCTCTGGAAACACCATATATTTT.

The chain combines TRBV27 with TRBJ1-6, with 8 nucleotides matching TRBD1. Trimming removed 5 bases from V and 1 base from J; junction bases left unmatched: 1. This CDR3 comprises 15 residues. Germline lookup yields CDR1 MNHEY and CDR2 SMNVEV (reference sequence). This CDR3 is CASSGDRSYNSPLHF. The CDR3 nucleotides are TGTGCCAGCAGTGGGGACAGGTCCTATAATTCACCCCTCCACTTT.

This clone turned up a few times. The DNA for the CDR3 is TGTGCCAGCAGCGCTAGTGAGGTTCGTAACACTGAAGCTTTCTTT. Its protein product is CASSASEVRNTEAFF. The V call is TRBV7-2, the J call TRBJ1-1, with no clear D. V was clipped by 5 bases and J by 2 bases, with 15 bases between them. CDR3 length: 15 amino acids. Germline CDR1 and CDR2: SGHTA and FQGNSA. The whole variable domain, filled in from reference TRBV7-2 and TRBJ1-1, reads GAGVSQSPSNKVTEKGKDVELRCDPISGHTALYWYRQSLGQGLEFLIYFQGNSAPDKSGLPSDRFSAERTGGSVSTLTIQRTQQEDSAVYLCASSASEVRNTEAFFGQGTRLTVV.